The table lists the clone carrying this T cell receptor (beta chain) with many counts. The sample originates from a study of molecular identifiers for immune sequencing clone quantification. CDR1 and CDR2 (germline): MNHEY, SVGAGI. V trimming: 8 bases; J trimming: 10 bases; junction bases outside the gene matches: 13. The CDR3 loop spans 15 amino acids. Listed TCR primers, together with previously described methods, were used for the bulk TCR libraries. TCRdb reanalysed the PCR reads using MiXCR and keeps one entry per CDR3 protein. The profile shows approximately 670,000 distinct CDR3 sequences, about 20% of them singletons. Naive CD8 T cell sorting was performed on the CD8+CD4-CCR7+CD45RA+ phenotype.

This sequence was found in a human donor in good health. Some libraries in this study had Jurkat cell RNA spiked in. This chain uses TRBV6-5 with TRBJ2-1, with 11 bases fitting TRBD1. The sequenced sample was naive CD8+ T cells from blood, with Jurkat cell RNA spiked in. Stated subset: FACS-sorted CD8+CD4-CCR7+CD45RA+ naive T cells. As DNA, the CDR3 is TGTGCCAGCGGAAGCCAGGACAGGGGGCTGCGGGAGCAGTTCTTC. This codes for CASGSQDRGLREQFF.